The clone carrying this T cell receptor (beta chain) came up many times. This record comes from a study of low-dose radiotherapy and immunotherapy resistance in tumors. The wider study: A total of 6.5 Gy was given to Cohort 1 as 0.5 Gy per fraction every 2 weeks. On a schedule of every two weeks, intravenous cyclophosphamide at a dose of 200 mg/m2 was delivered one day before each radiation and immunotherapy administration.

With TRAV- and TRBV-specific primers, first-strand cDNA was made, covering the alpha and beta chains. The TCRs were subjected to amplification over about 20 PCR cycles employing a constant-region primer in conjunction with a V-primer adapter. TCRdb re-analysed the reads in MiXCR, keeping a single row per CDR3 protein. Of roughly 100,000 distinct CDR3 sequences in the sample, more than 20% were seen once. The time point here: after trial treatment. The treatment was: LDRT plus nivolumab, ipilimumab, low-dose cyclophosphamide and aspirin (RACIN trial). V lost 3 bases and J 3 bases, leaving 13 bases between the germline ends. Germline CDR1 reads MRHNA; CDR2 reads SNTAGT. CDR3 length: 15 amino acids.

The origin of this receptor is a male donor with prostate cancer. Sequencing was performed on PBMCs, taken after low-dose radiotherapy plus immunotherapy. V gene TRBV6-4 combines with J gene TRBJ2-3; D may correspond to TRBD1 or TRBD2 (6 bases each). This CDR3 reads CASSEAGTTTDTQYF. DNA for the CDR3: TGTGCCAGCAGTGAGGCGGGGACAACGACAGATACGCAGTATTTT.